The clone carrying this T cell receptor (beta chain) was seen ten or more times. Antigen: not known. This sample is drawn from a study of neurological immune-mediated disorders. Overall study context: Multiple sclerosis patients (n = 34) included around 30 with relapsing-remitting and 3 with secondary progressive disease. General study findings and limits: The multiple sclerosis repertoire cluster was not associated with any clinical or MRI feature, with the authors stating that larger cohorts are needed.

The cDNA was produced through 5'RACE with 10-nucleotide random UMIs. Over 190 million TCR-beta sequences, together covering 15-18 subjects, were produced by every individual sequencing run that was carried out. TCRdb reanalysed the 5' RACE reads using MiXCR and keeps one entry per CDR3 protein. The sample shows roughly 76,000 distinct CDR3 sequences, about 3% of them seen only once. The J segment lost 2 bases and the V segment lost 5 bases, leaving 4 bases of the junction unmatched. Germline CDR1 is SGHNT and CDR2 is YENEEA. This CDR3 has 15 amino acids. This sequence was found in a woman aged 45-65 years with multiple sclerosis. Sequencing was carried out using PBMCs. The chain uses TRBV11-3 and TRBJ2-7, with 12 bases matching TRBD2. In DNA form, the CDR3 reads TGTGCCAGCAGCGCCCGGACTAGCGGGGCCTACGAGCAGTACTTC. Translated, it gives CASSARTSGAYEQYF.